The rows below give T cell receptor beta chains drawn from one sample of a study of response to subunit inactivated influenza vaccine. A single record per CDR3 protein comes from TCRdb applying MiXCR to the RT-PCR reads. The repertoire holds some 640,000 distinct CDR3 sequences, about 15% seen once, with roughly 6.4% in the top ten. The material was PBMCs from blood, obtained approximately 15 days before vaccination. The source is a man between 45 and 60 years old who received an inactivated influenza vaccine. CDR3s leave out the opening cysteine and the closing phenylalanine or tryptophan.

TRBV7-8	14	TRBJ2-7	ASSNGVRVTTYEQY
TRBV12-3/TRBV12-4	11	TRBJ1-5	ASSDGRNQPQH
TRBV7-9	10	TRBJ2-7	ASSLDKVEQY
TRBV20-1	11	TRBJ2-7	SGLLAGGYEQY
TRBV28	15	TRBJ2-1	ASRQGLAVGIRNEQF
TRBV5-1	17	TRBJ2-7	ASSLTTLAGGDRSYEQY
TRBV21-1	15	TRBJ1-5	ASREVRYRGSNQPQH
TRBV6-5	13	TRBJ2-3	ASSYGLARADTQY
TRBV7-2	11	TRBJ2-1	ASSWTKYNEQF
TRBV28	12	TRBJ1-4	ASGGQTTNEKLF
TRBV29-1	11	TRBJ2-3	SVPWVGTDTQY
TRBV29-1	10	TRBJ1-3	SVERGRNTIY
TRBV18	13	TRBJ2-7	ASSSRGSDGYEQY
TRBV6-2/TRBV6-3	14	TRBJ2-4	ASSYFYPSRENIQY
TRBV11-2	16	TRBJ2-1	ASSLGLAGWGSYNEQF
TRBV6-5	14	TRBJ2-3	ASSYSPGQATDTQY
TRBV5-1	14	TRBJ1-2	ASSLILLGQGDGYT
TRBV6-1	9	TRBJ2-1	ASTFRQEQF
TRBV15	10	TRBJ1-4	ATSMDWTELF
TRBV6-2/TRBV6-3	13	TRBJ1-5	ASSSGHYSNQPQH
TRBV18	10	TRBJ2-3	ASSPQRDTQY
TRBV24-1	12	TRBJ2-3	ATSDIRGTDTQY
TRBV11-2	13	TRBJ2-5	ASSLMGQRQETQY
TRBV11-2	13	TRBJ1-4	ASSLDRLVPEKLF
TRBV30	14	TRBJ2-3	AWSVTSGGRADTQY
TRBV12-3/TRBV12-4	10	TRBJ1-5	ASSFSDQPQH
TRBV15	12	TRBJ2-3	ATSRELARDTQY
TRBV19	13	TRBJ2-5	ASTDSSLLQETQY
TRBV11-2	16	TRBJ1-1	ASSSQAQWGRLWTEAF
TRBV4-2	17	TRBJ2-3	ASSQSSSGGGFSTDTQY
TRBV20-1	13	TRBJ2-5	SAKTGTVDQETQY
TRBV12-3/TRBV12-4	14	TRBJ1-2	ASRPSPGQGDYGYT
TRBV29-1	12	TRBJ1-2	SVGPGQANYGYT
TRBV9	14	TRBJ2-3	ASSVAAGGSTDTQY
TRBV29-1	12	TRBJ1-5	SVVSRYSNQPQH
TRBV6-2/TRBV6-3	10	TRBJ2-1	ASSYRGPEQF
TRBV29-1	8	TRBJ2-5	SVRDSSQY
TRBV29-1	10	TRBJ1-2	SVRQSSYGYT
TRBV5-1	13	TRBJ2-5	ASSGAGTLQETQY
TRBV2	13	TRBJ2-3	ASSEATGLSDTQY
TRBV5-1	12	TRBJ2-3	ASSQAGAADTQY
TRBV12-3/TRBV12-4	12	TRBJ2-7	ASSLRDRGREQY
TRBV7-6	11	TRBJ2-7	ASSFGGYYEQY
TRBV5-1	13	TRBJ2-2	ASSLLLSNTGELF
TRBV4-2	10	TRBJ1-1	ASSQDLDEAF
TRBV5-1	12	TRBJ1-6	ASSLGSKDSPLH